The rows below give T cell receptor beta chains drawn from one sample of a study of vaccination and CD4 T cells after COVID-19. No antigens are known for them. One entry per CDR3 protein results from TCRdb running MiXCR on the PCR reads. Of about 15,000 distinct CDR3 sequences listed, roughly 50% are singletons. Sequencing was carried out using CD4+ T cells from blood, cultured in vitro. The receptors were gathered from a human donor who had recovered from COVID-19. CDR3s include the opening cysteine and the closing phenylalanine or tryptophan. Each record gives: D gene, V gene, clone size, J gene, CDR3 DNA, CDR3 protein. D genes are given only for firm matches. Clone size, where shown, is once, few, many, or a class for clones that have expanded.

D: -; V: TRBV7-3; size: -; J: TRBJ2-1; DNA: TGTGCCAGCAGCTCATACCCAAGTAGCCCTCCTGAGCAGTTCTTC; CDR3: CASSSYPSSPPEQFF
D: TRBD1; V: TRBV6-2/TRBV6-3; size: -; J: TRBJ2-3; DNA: TGTGCCAGCAGTTACCATGGGACAGTCACGCAGTATTTT; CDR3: CASSYHGTVTQYF
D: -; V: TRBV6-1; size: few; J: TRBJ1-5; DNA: TGTGCCAGCAGTGAAAACCACGGCGCAGAGCCCCAGCATTTT; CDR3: CASSENHGAEPQHF
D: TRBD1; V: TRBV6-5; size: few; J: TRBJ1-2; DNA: TGTGCCAGCAGTTACTCTGGCAGGGGGAGTGGCTACACCTTC; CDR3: CASSYSGRGSGYTF
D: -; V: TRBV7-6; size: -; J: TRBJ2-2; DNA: TGTGCCAGCCGCGAGAGGGGCGGGCCCGGGGAGCTGTTTTTT; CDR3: CASRERGGPGELFF
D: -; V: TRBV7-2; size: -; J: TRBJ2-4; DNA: TGTGCCAGCAGCTTAGCCAGGAGCCTAGGCAACTTC; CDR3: CASSLARSLGNF
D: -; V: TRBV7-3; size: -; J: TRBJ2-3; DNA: TGTGCCAGCAGCCCCCGAGGCCGCACAGATACGCAGTATTTT; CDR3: CASSPRGRTDTQYF
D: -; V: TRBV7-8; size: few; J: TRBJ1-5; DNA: TGTGCCAGCAGCCGAAAGCCAGGGAATGATCAGCCCCAGCATTTT; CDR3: CASSRKPGNDQPQHF
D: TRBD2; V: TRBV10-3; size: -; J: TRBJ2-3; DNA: TGTGCCATCAGTTCCCCCCTAGCGGGAGCAGCAGATACGCAGTATTTT; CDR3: CAISSPLAGAADTQYF
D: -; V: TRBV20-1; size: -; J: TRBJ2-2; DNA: TGCAGTGCTAGGAGTACAGGGTTCGGCGGGGAGCTGTTTTTT; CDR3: CSARSTGFGGELFF
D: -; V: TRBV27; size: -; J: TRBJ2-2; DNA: TGTGCCAGCAGTCCCCAGAACACCGGGGAGCTGTTTTTT; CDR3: CASSPQNTGELFF
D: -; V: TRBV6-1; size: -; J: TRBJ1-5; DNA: TGTGCCAGCACCCAGGGTGATCAGCCCCAGCATTTT; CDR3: CASTQGDQPQHF
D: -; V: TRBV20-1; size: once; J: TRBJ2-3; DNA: TGCAGTGCTAGAAGCGGGAGCACAGATACGCAGTATTTT; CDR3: CSARSGSTDTQYF
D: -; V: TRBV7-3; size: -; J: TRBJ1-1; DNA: TGTGCCAGCAGCGACTCTCGGGGGGCGCGATGGACTGAAGCTTTCTTT; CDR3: CASSDSRGARWTEAFF
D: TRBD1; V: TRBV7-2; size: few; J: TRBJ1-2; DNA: TGTGCCAGCAGCTGGGACAGAAACTATGGCTACACCTTC; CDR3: CASSWDRNYGYTF
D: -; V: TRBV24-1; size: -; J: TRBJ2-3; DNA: TGTGCCACCAGTGGGAAGGTGAGCACAGATACGCAGTATTTT; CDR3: CATSGKVSTDTQYF
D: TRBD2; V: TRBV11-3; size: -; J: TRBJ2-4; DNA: TGTGCCAGCAGTTTAAGCGGGAGAGGGGGCATTCAGTACTTC; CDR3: CASSLSGRGGIQYF
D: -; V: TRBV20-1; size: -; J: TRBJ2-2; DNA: TGCAGTGCTAGAGGGGACCGATACACCGGGGAGCTGTTTTTT; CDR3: CSARGDRYTGELFF
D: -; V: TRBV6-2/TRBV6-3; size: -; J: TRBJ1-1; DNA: TGTGCCAGCTCCAGGGGCACTGAAGCTTTCTTT; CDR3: CASSRGTEAFF
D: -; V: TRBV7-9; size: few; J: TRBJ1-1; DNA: TGTGCCAGCAGCTTAACGAACACTGAAGCTTTCTTT; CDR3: CASSLTNTEAFF
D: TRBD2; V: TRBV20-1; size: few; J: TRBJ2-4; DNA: TGCAGTGCGCCTACTAGCGGGAGTTCCAAAAACATTCAGTACTTC; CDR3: CSAPTSGSSKNIQYF
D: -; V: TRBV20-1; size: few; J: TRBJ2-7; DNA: TGCAGTGCTAGCCCCCGGATTGGAATCCAATTTTACGAGCAGTACTTC; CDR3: CSASPRIGIQFYEQYF
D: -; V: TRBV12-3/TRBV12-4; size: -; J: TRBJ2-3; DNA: TGTGCCAGCAGTTTAAGAGTGAGCGGGAGCACAGATACGCAGTATTTT; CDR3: CASSLRVSGSTDTQYF
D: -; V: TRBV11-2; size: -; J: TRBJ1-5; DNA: TGTGCCAGCAGCTTAGGGGGAGGGTATAGCAATCAGCCCCAGCATTTT; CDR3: CASSLGGGYSNQPQHF
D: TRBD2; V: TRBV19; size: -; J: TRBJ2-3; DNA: TGTGCCAGTAGTATCGTAGGACTAGCGGTCACAGATACGCAGTATTTT; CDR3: CASSIVGLAVTDTQYF
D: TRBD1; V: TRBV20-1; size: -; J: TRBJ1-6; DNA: TGCAGTGCTAGAGGGGACAGGGGAAGGGGATCACCCCTCCACTTT; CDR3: CSARGDRGRGSPLHF
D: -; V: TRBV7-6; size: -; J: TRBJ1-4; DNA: TGTGCCAGCAGGGCCTATGCAACTAATGAAAAACTGTTTTTT; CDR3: CASRAYATNEKLFF
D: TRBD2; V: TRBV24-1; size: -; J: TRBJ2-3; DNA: TGTGCCACCAGTGATCGGACTAGCTTTCAAGATACGCAGTATTTT; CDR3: CATSDRTSFQDTQYF
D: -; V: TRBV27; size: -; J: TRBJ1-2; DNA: TGTGCCAGCAGCCCACAGGGCCCTGACTATGGCTACACCTTC; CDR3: CASSPQGPDYGYTF
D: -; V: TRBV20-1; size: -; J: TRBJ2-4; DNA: TGCAGTGCTAGAGATCGGAAGCTTGACGGCATTCAGTACTTC; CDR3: CSARDRKLDGIQYF
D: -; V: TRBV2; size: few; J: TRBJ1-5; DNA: TGTGCCAGCAGGGGGCTCGGCAATCAGCCCCAGCATTTT; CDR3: CASRGLGNQPQHF
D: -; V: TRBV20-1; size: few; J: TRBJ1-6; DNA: TGCAGTGCGGCCGAGAGGCCCCAAACCTCACCCCTCCACTTT; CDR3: CSAAERPQTSPLHF
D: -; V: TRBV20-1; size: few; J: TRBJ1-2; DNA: TGCAGTGCTAGAAGTTTTGGGGCAGACAGACCGGACTATGGCTACACCTTC; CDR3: CSARSFGADRPDYGYTF
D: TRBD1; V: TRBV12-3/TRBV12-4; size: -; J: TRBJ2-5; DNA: TGTGCCAGCACCTTCGACAGGGCTGGAGGAGAGACCCAGTACTTC; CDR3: CASTFDRAGGETQYF
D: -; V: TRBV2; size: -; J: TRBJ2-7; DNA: TGTGCCAGCAGATCCTCCTACGAGCAGTACTTC; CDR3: CASRSSYEQYF
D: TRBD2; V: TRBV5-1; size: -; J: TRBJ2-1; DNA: TGCGCCAGCAGCTTGAGAAGCGGGATGTACAATGAGCAGTTCTTC; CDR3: CASSLRSGMYNEQFF
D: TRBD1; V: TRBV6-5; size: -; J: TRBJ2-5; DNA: TGTGCCAGCAGTTACCCGGGACAGGGTCAAGAGACCCAGTACTTC; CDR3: CASSYPGQGQETQYF
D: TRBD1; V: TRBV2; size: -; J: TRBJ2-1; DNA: TGTGCCAGCAGACAGGGGGCTACACTGTATGAATTGGAGCAGTTCTTC; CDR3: CASRQGATLYELEQFF
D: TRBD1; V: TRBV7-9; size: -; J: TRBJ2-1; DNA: TGTGCCAGCAGGACAGGGTTGGACTACAATGAGCAGTTCTTC; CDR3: CASRTGLDYNEQFF
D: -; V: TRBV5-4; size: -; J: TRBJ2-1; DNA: TGTGCCAGCAGCTTCGGACTATCCGACTTCAATGAGCAGTTCTTC; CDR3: CASSFGLSDFNEQFF
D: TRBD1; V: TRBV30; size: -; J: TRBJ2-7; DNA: TGTGCCTCTGACAGGGGCGAGCAGTACTTC; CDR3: CASDRGEQYF
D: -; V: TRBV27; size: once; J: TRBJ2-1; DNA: TGTGCCAGCAGTTTATCCCAGGGGAGATACAATGAGCAGTTCTTC; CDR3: CASSLSQGRYNEQFF
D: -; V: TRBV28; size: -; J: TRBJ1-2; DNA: TGTGCCAGCAGTGGGGGGGCGCGGGACTATGGCTACACCTTC; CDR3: CASSGGARDYGYTF
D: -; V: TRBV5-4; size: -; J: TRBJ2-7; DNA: TGTGCAGAACCGGAGGAAACCTACGAGCAGTACTTC; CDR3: CAEPEETYEQYF
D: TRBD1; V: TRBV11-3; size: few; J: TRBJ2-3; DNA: TGTGCCAGCAGCCCTAGACAGGGTGGCACGGATACGCAGTATTTT; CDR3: CASSPRQGGTDTQYF
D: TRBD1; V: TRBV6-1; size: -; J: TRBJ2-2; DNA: TGTGCCAGCGGGACAGGGGGAAACACCGGGGAGCTGTTTTTT; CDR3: CASGTGGNTGELFF
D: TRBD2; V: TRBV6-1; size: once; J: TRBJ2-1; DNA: TGTGCCAGCAAAAGAAGCCTAGCGGTAGGGAATGAGCAGTTCTTC; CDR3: CASKRSLAVGNEQFF